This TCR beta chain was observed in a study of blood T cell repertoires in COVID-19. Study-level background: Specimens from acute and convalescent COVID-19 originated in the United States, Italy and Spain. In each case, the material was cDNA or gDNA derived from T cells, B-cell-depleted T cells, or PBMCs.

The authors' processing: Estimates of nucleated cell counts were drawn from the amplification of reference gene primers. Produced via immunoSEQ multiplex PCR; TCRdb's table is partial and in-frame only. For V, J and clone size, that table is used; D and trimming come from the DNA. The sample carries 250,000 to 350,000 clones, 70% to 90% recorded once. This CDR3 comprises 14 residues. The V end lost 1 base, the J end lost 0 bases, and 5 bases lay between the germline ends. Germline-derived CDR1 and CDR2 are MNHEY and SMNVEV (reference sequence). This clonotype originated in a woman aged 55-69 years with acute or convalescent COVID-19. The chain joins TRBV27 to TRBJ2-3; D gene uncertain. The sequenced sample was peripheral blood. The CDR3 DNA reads TGTGCCAGCAGTTTATTGGCTAGCACAGATACGCAGTATTTT. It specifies CASSLLASTDTQYF.